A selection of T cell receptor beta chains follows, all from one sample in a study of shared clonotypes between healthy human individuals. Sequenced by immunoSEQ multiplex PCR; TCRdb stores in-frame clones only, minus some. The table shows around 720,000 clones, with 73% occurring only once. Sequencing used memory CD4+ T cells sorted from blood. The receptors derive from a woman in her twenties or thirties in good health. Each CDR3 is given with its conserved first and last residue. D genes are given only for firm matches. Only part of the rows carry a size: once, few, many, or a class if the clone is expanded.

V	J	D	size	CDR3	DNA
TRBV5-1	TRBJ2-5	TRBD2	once	CASSWAGVQETQYF	TGCGCCAGCAGCTGGGCGGGAGTGCAGGAGACCCAGTACTTC
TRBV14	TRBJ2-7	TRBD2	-	CASSLAGRYEQYF	TGTGCCAGCAGTCTAGCGGGACGATACGAGCAGTACTTC
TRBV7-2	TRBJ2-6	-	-	CASSLEFLSGANVLTF	TGTGCCAGCAGCTTAGAGTTTCTCTCTGGGGCCAACGTCCTGACTTTC
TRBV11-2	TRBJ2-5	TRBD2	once	CASSLGTSGTQETQYF	TGTGCCAGCAGCCTCGGGACTAGCGGCACTCAAGAGACCCAGTACTTC
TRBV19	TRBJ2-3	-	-	CASSISFVVDTQYF	TGTGCCAGTAGTATTTCTTTTGTGGTGGATACGCAGTATTTT
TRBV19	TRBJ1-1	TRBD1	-	CASSDRVSEAFF	TGTGCCAGTAGTGACAGGGTATCTGAAGCTTTCTTT
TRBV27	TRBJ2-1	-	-	CASSSLANYNEQFF	TGTGCCAGCAGTTCACTAGCAAACTACAATGAGCAGTTCTTC
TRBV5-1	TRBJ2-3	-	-	CASSLVTSFTDTQYF	TGCGCCAGCAGCTTGGTTACTAGCTTCACAGATACGCAGTATTTT
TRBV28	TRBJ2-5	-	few	CASSFLGGRGARTQYF	TGTGCCAGCAGTTTTTTGGGTGGCAGGGGCGCCCGGACCCAGTACTTC
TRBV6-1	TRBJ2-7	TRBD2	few	CASSETTSGPYEQYF	TGTGCCAGCAGTGAAACGACTAGCGGACCCTACGAGCAGTACTTC
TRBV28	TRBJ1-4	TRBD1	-	CASSQPGQGTSTNEKLFF	TGTGCCAGCAGTCAGCCGGGACAGGGGACCTCAACTAATGAAAAACTGTTTTTT
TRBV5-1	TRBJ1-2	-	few	CASSPGRNYGYTF	TGCGCCAGCAGCCCCGGACGGAACTATGGCTACACCTTC
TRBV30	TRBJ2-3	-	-	CAWSPGLNGDTQYF	TGTGCCTGGAGCCCGGGACTGAATGGAGATACGCAGTATTTT
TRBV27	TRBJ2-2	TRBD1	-	CASSLWGQGSNGELFF	TGTGCCAGCAGTTTATGGGGACAGGGGTCAAACGGGGAGCTGTTTTTT
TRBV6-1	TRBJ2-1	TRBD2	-	CASSEVWREGHEQFF	TGTGCCAGCAGTGAAGTTTGGCGGGAGGGCCATGAGCAGTTCTTC
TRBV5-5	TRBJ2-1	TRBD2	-	CASSLQLAGAHSEQFF	TGTGCCAGCAGCTTGCAACTAGCGGGAGCCCATAGTGAGCAGTTCTTC
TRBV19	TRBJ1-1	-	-	CATRGYTDEAFF	TGTGCCACTCGGGGTTACACAGATGAAGCTTTCTTT
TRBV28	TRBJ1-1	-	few	CASSLGYTEAFF	TGTGCCAGCAGTTTAGGGTACACTGAAGCTTTCTTT
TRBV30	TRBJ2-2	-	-	CAWSSVTGELFF	TGTGCCTGGAGTTCTGTTACCGGGGAGCTGTTTTTT
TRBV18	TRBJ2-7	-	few	CASSPPTQQGYEQYF	TGTGCCAGCTCACCACCGACGCAACAAGGCTACGAGCAGTACTTC
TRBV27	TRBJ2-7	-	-	CASSPRLEGSYEQYF	TGTGCCAGCAGTCCGCGGTTGGAGGGCTCCTACGAGCAGTACTTC
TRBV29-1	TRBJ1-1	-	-	CSVGQTGGTEAFF	TGCAGCGTTGGACAAACGGGAGGCACTGAAGCTTTCTTT
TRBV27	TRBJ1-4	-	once	CASSQVDATGEEKLFF	TGTGCCAGCAGTCAAGTGGACGCCACGGGGGAGGAAAAACTGTTTTTT
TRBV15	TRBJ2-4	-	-	CATSTSGIADIQYF	TGTGCCACCAGCACCTCGGGTATCGCGGACATTCAGTACTTC
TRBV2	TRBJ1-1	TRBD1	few	CASNPGQGSYTEAFF	TGTGCCAGTAACCCGGGACAGGGCTCTTACACTGAAGCTTTCTTT
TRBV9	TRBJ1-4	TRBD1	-	CASSVASGDRGNEKLFF	TGTGCCAGCAGCGTAGCTTCGGGTGACAGGGGTAATGAAAAACTGTTTTTT
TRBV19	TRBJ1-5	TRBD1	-	CASSPPGQVYQPQHF	TGTGCCAGTAGTCCCCCCGGACAGGTGTATCAGCCCCAGCATTTT
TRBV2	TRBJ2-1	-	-	CASSGSRLRSYNEQFF	TGTGCCAGCAGTGGGTCCAGGCTACGCTCCTACAATGAGCAGTTCTTC
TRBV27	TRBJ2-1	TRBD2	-	CASSSLSGFTNEQFF	TGTGCCAGCAGTTCACTTAGCGGGTTCACAAATGAGCAGTTCTTC
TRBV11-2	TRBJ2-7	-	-	CASSRGDSGYEQYF	TGTGCCAGCAGCCGAGGGGACTCCGGATACGAGCAGTACTTC
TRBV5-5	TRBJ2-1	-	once	CASSLERVYNEQFF	TGTGCCAGCAGCCTCGAGAGGGTTTACAATGAGCAGTTCTTC
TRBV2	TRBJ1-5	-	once	CASSGKMGPGNQPQHF	TGTGCCAGCAGTGGCAAGATGGGCCCGGGCAATCAGCCCCAGCATTTT
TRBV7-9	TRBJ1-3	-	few	CASIPTAGGNTIYF	TGTGCCAGCATCCCGACCGCGGGTGGAAACACCATATATTTT
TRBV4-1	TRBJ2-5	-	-	CASSQALREKTQYF	TGCGCCAGCAGCCAAGCACTTCGGGAGAAGACCCAGTACTTC
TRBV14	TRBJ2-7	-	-	CASSQDLDPQQYF	TGTGCCAGCAGCCAAGATCTCGACCCCCAGCAGTACTTC
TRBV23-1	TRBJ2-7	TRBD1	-	CASSRPYRGPHQYEQYF	TGCGCCAGCAGTCGACCCTACAGGGGCCCTCACCAATACGAGCAGTACTTC
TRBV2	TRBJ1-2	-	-	CASSVVGGNYGYTF	TGTGCCAGCAGTGTTGTCGGGGGTAACTATGGCTACACCTTC
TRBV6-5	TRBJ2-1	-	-	CASTRADYNEQFF	TGTGCCAGCACCAGGGCGGACTACAATGAGCAGTTCTTC
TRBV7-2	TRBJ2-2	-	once	CAELRGAGNTGELFF	TGTGCAGAACTTAGGGGGGCGGGCAACACCGGGGAGCTGTTTTTT
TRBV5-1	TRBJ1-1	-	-	CASSWGPGDLGTEAFF	TGCGCCAGCAGCTGGGGACCGGGAGACCTAGGGACTGAAGCTTTCTTT
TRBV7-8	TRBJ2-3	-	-	CASSLTPGQGDTQYF	TGTGCCAGCAGCTTGACCCCTGGGCAGGGAGATACGCAGTATTTT
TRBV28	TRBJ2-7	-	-	CATARLYEQYF	TGTGCCACCGCTCGGCTATACGAGCAGTACTTC
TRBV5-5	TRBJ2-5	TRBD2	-	CASSPSLSGRKETQYF	TGTGCCAGCAGCCCATCCTTGAGCGGGAGGAAAGAGACCCAGTACTTC
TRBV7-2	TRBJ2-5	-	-	CASSLGVGTSATQYF	TGTGCCAGCAGCTTAGGGGTCGGGACAAGTGCGACCCAGTACTTC
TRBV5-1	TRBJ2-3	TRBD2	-	CASGEGSGGSLSDTQYF	TGCGCCAGCGGTGAGGGGTCTGGCGGGAGTTTGTCGGATACGCAGTATTTT
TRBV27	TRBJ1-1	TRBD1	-	CASSRHGQGAGNTEAFF	TGTGCCAGCAGTCGACACGGACAGGGGGCCGGGAACACTGAAGCTTTCTTT
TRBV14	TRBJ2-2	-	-	CASSHLQGGTGELFF	TGTGCCAGCAGCCATCTCCAGGGGGGCACCGGGGAGCTGTTTTTT
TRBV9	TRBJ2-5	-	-	CASAKGAYETQYF	TGTGCCAGCGCCAAGGGAGCGTATGAGACCCAGTACTTC
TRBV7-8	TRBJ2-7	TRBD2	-	CASSLWTSATYEQYF	TGTGCCAGCAGCCTCTGGACTAGCGCCACCTACGAGCAGTACTTC
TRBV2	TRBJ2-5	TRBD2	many	CASSPPLAGVGETQYF	TGTGCCAGCAGCCCACCCTTAGCGGGAGTTGGAGAGACCCAGTACTTC
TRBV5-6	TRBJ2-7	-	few	CASRNLGPGAYEQYF	TGTGCCAGCAGGAATTTGGGGCCGGGGGCCTACGAGCAGTACTTC
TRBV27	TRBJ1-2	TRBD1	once	CASSKTGDLVYGYTF	TGTGCCAGCAGTAAAACAGGGGACCTCGTCTATGGCTACACCTTC
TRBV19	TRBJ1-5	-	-	CASSIAPQVGSNQPQHF	TGTGCCAGTAGTATCGCTCCCCAGGTGGGTAGCAATCAGCCCCAGCATTTT
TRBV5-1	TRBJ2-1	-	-	CASSLSSNSYNEQFF	TGCGCCAGCAGCTTGAGTAGCAACTCCTACAATGAGCAGTTCTTC
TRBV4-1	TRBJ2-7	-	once	CASSQVPREQYF	TGCGCCAGCAGCCAAGTTCCTAGAGAACAGTACTTC
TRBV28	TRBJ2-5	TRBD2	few	CASRGTSGAQETQYF	TGTGCCAGCAGGGGGACTAGCGGAGCACAAGAGACCCAGTACTTC
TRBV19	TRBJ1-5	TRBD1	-	CASREGTGVGNQPQHF	TGTGCCAGTAGGGAAGGGACAGGGGTCGGCAATCAGCCCCAGCATTTT
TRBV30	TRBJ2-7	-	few	CAWRKGNSYEQYF	TGTGCCTGGAGGAAGGGGAACTCCTACGAGCAGTACTTC
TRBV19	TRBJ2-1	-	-	CASSESPETIKFF	TGTGCCAGTAGTGAATCTCCGGAGACGATTAAATTCTTC